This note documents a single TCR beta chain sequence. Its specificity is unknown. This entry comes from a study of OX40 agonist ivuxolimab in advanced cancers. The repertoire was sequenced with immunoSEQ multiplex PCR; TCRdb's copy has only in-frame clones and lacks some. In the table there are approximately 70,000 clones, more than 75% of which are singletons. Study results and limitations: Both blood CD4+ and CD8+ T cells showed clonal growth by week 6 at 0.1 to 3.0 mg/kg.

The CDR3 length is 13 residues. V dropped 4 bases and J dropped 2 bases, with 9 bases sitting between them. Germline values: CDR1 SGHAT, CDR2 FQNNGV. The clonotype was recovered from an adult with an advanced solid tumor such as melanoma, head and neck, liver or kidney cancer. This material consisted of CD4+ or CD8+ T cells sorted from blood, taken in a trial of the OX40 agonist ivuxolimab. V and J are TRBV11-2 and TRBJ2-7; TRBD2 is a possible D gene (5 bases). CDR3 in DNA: TGTGCCAGCAGCTCCCCGGGAACCTACGAGCAGTACTTC. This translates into CASSSPGTYEQYF. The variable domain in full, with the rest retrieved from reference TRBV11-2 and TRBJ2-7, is EAGVAQSPRYKIIEKRQSVAFWCNPISGHATLYWYQQILGQGPKLLIQFQNNGVVDDSQLPKDRFSAERLKGVDSTLKIQPAKLEDSAVYLCASSSPGTYEQYFGPGTRLTVT.